These 5 T cell receptor beta chains were sequenced from one sample in a study of blood T cell repertoires in COVID-19. Profiling relied on immunoSEQ multiplex PCR, and the TCRdb table lists in-frame clones only, not all of them. The table lists approximately 110,000 clones, approximately 72% of them singletons. Input material: peripheral blood. These receptors were collected from a woman aged 70 to 79 with acute or convalescent COVID-19.

The chain combines TRBV11-3 with TRBJ2-5; perhaps TRBD2 as D (5 bases). CDR3 length equals 13 residues. Germline V lookup: CDR1 SGHNT, CDR2 YENEEA. V was trimmed by 1 base and J by 5 bases, leaving 8 bases between them. Written as DNA, the CDR3 is TGTGCCAGCAGCTTAGGGGAGAGGGAGACCCAGTACTTC. This translates into CASSLGERETQYF.

This chain joins TRBV5-4 and TRBJ1-2; TRBD1 matches at 11 bases. The CDR3 covers 16 residues. CDR1 is SGHNT, CDR2 YYREEE, per germline (reference sequence). Trimming cost V 4 bases and J 5 bases; bases outside gene matches: 10. CDR3 sequence reads: CASSTSPGQGVYGYTF. CDR3 in DNA: TGTGCCAGCAGCACCTCACCGGGACAGGGGGTATATGGCTACACCTTC. Variable domain in full (rest from reference TRBV5-4 and TRBJ1-2): ETGVTQSPTHLIKTRGQQVTLRCSSQSGHNTVSWYQQALGQGPQFIFQYYREEENGRGNFPPRFSGLQFPNYSSELNVNALELDDSALYLCASSTSPGQGVYGYTFGSGTRLTVV.

This chain uses TRBV13 with TRBJ1-2; weak D call: TRBD1 (5 bases). Trimming removed 7 bases from V and 1 base from J, with 10 bases in between. Germline-derived CDR1 and CDR2 are PRHDT and FYEKMQ (reference sequence). The CDR3 length is 13 residues. CDR3 sequence reads: CASTTGFNYGYTF. The CDR3 coding sequence is TGTGCCAGCACTACAGGATTTAACTATGGCTACACCTTC.

The chain carries TRBV14 and TRBJ1-2; no reliable D call. Germline V CDR1 and CDR2: SGHDN, FVKESK. Trimming removed 5 bases at V and 7 bases at J, with 11 bases between. The CDR3 contains 12 residues. This chain's CDR3 is CASSYSTGGYTF. CDR3 bases: TGTGCCAGCAGCTACTCTACGGGTGGCTACACCTTC.

This clone is a singleton in its sample. The rearrangement uses TRBV19 and TRBJ2-7; D possibly corresponds to TRBD1 (6 bases). Germline CDR1 is LNHDA and CDR2 is SQIVND (reference sequence). Trimming removed 6 bases at V and 7 bases at J, with 16 bases between. The length of the CDR3 is 13 residues. CDR3 bases: TGTGCCAGTAGAGACGCAGGGGAAAGGGAGCAGTACTTC. Its translation: CASRDAGEREQYF.